This TCR beta chain was profiled in a study of CD8 T cells in Susac syndrome. Study-wide findings and caveats: An acknowledgment was made by the study that its TCR sequencing and HLA analysis involved relatively few individuals.

Roughly 0.45 to 1 ug RNA was reverse transcribed with random hexamers. The method of amplification for TCR beta CDR3 was immunoSEQ multiplex PCR, covering 54 Vbeta and 13 Jbeta. TCRdb independently ran MiXCR on the immunoSEQ multiplex PCR reads; one entry per CDR3 protein. This sample carries approximately 110,000 distinct CDR3 sequences, 96% of them seen once, and the ten largest clones take more than 0.08%. Sequencing of TCR beta was carried out in blood CD8+ and CD4+ T cells. The TEMRA cells underwent FACS enrichment, while the CD8+ and CD4+ T cells underwent negative isolation. On this clonotype: Its cognate antigen is unknown.

Trimming took off 5 bases at V and 3 bases at J, with 9 bases between the two ends. Germline V gene lookup returns CDR1 KGHDR and CDR2 SFDVKD. The CDR3 consists of 14 residues. This chain joins TRBV24-1 and TRBJ2-2; D remains unclear. The sequence was obtained from a human donor in good health. The sequencing sample was made of CD4+ T cells from PBMCs. CDR3 bases: TGTGCCACCAGTGGTACGCGAGACACCGGGGAGCTGTTTTTT. Translated: CATSGTRDTGELFF.